This T cell receptor (beta chain) is from a study of blood T cell repertoires in COVID-19 (dated by TCRdb to about 2020). For the wider study: Samples from collaborators originated in the United States, Italy and Spain and spanned both the acute and convalescent phases of COVID-19. Subjects who had been exposed to COVID-19, were actively infected with it, or had recovered from it provided the deeply sampled blood TCRbeta repertoires that made up the dataset. The repertoires were made available in a free public database intended to serve as a resource for research on the immune response to SARS-CoV-2. Nearly every sample came with metadata listing a de-identified subject ID, COVID-19 status, age in years and sex. Where available, HLA class I and class II types were taken from metadata supplied by the sample provider and were not determined by assay-based typing. The samples were drawn from two sources: the first 160 participants of the ongoing ImmuneRACE study, and 1,254 subjects contributed by 6 global collaborators. The prospective study material was composed of cDNA or gDNA derived from T cells, B-cell-depleted T cells, or PBMCs. Study-wide findings and limitations: The quantity of clinical and demographic metadata differed by source and by participant and was supplied without curation.

This clone was counted only a few times. The antigen it recognizes is unknown. The input lacks base qualities; no much larger clone sits a single base away. TCRbeta CDR3 regions were amplified from genomic DNA by means of the immunoSEQ Assay, a bias-controlled multiplex PCR. The authors processed their data as follows. The number of nucleated cells in each sample was estimated by amplification of reference gene primers within the assay. To quantify the absolute abundance of each unique TCRbeta CDR3 rearrangement, sequence reads were collapsed and filtered. For each sample, productive Simpson clonality was calculated as the square root of Simpson's diversity index across productive rearrangements. TCRdb limited this immuneACCESS table to in-frame rearrangements with V and J called. A share of clones is missing; checked studies link under half to unresolved V genes, and the rest is unexplained. Clone size and the V and J calls come from that table; the DNA yielded D and trimming. This sample holds 200,000 to 250,000 clones; 86% were observed only once. The top ten clones comprise 3% to 4.5% of the sample.

The CDR3 covers 14 residues, taking in both the cysteine and the phenylalanine. The only DNA kept is the CDR3, 42 bases in frame from the first base. V lost 3 bases and J lost 7 bases; the stretch between them is 15 bases long. Per the germline V gene, MGHRA is the CDR1 and YSYEKL is the CDR2. Enrolling through a virtual design, the prospective study's participants ranged in age from about 18 to 89 years and lived across more than 20 United States geographic areas. In the prospective study, participants were assigned to cohorts based on the clinical history participants reported in a screening survey and a study questionnaire. In the prospective study, whole blood, serum and a nasopharyngeal or oropharyngeal swab were collected from each participant by mobile phlebotomists. Participants in the prospective study had the option to provide additional blood draws and questionnaires over a roughly 2-month period. Prospective study blood samples were shipped either frozen or at room temperature before DNA extraction.

This TCR derives from a woman aged 40 to 50 with acute COVID-19. The sample consisted of PBMCs or T cells enriched from blood (not recorded which). The sequence links TRBV4-1 to TRBJ1-2; matching of 5 bases hints at TRBD1 as the D gene. The DNA sequence is given as TGCGCCAGCAGCCACTCCGAAGGGGAGGCTGGCTACACCTTC. This sequence encodes CASSHSEGEAGYTF.